This T cell receptor (beta chain) was recovered during a study of T cell changes during pregnancy in multiple sclerosis. CDR3 length equals 14 residues. CDR1 and CDR2 (germline): SNHLY, FYNNEI. V gave up 7 bases and J gave up 6 bases, with 18 bases separating them. Clones were sequenced by immunoSEQ multiplex PCR, and TCRdb holds only the in-frame ones, with some missing. Among around 70,000 clones listed, approximately 94% were seen once. This receptor was obtained from a female donor with multiple sclerosis, enrolled in a pregnancy study. The rearrangement uses TRBV2 and TRBJ1-2; D call uncertain. The sample in question was peripheral blood, obtained in the third trimester of pregnancy. The CDR3 spells CASTNGWGGDGYTF. The CDR3 DNA reads TGTGCCAGCACCAACGGTTGGGGAGGCGATGGCTACACCTTC.